Here is one T cell receptor (beta chain) with its context. One junction end does not reproduce the germline sequence, and a read error may be involved. These data originate in a study of shared clonotypes between healthy human individuals. Whole-study context: Per donor, three plates held CD4 naive cells, three held CD4 memory, two held CD8 naive and one held CD8 memory.

CDR1 SGHDT and CDR2 YYEEEE come from the germline V gene. This CDR3 has 14 amino acids. Replicate PCRs for sorted subsets used 200 ng DNA; this equaled about 30,000 T cell genomes. Profiling relied on immunoSEQ multiplex PCR, and the TCRdb table lists in-frame clones only, not all of them. The sample shows about 960,000 clones, 60% to 85% of them seen only once. The chain links TRBV5-6 to TRBJ2-7, with TRBD2 identical over 9 bases. The sample was memory CD4+ T cells sorted from blood. The subset here: CD45RA-negative fraction. The receptor's source is a man between 18 and 29 years old in good health. The DNA for the CDR3 is TGTGCCAGCAGCTTGGCAGTGGGGCAGCGGGGGGCGGTCTTC. Amino acid sequence: CASSLAVGQRGAVF.